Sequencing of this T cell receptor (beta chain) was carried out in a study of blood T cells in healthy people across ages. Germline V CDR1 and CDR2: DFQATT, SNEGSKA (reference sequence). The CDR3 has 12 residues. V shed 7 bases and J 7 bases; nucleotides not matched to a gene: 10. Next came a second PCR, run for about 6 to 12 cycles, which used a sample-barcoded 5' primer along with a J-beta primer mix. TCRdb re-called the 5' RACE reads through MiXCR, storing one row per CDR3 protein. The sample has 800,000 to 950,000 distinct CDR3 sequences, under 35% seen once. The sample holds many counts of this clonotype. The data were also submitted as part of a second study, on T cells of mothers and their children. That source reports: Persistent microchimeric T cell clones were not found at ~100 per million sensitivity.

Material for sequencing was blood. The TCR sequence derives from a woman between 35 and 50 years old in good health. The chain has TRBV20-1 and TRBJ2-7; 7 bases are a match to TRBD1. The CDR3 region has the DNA TGCAGTGTTCCCCGGGACAGTGGTGAGCAGTACTTC. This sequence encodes CSVPRDSGEQYF.